The T cell receptor beta chain described here comes from a study of healthy donors' naive CD4 and CD8 T cells. Study-wide results and limits: Naive CD4+ and CD8+ cells reportedly differed in usage of most V and J genes. Positive CDR3 charge linked to CD4+ cells, negative to CD8+ cells.

Naive CD4+ cells were sorted as CD4+CD8-CD45RO-CD45RA+; naive CD8+ as CD8+CD4-CD45RA+CD27bright. For this clonotype: The antigen remains undetermined.

A linear amplification protocol produced the TCR libraries from 500 ng of total RNA. TCRdb re-derived calls from the reads in MiXCR, one entry per CDR3 protein. The sample lists approximately 200,000 distinct CDR3 sequences; nearly 75% were seen once. The sample taken for sequencing was naive CD4+ and CD8+ T cells sorted from blood, pooled from several donors. This receptor was identified in a pool of human donors in good health; the sample pools cells from several healthy donors.

The DNA for the CDR3 is TGTGCCAGCAGCTACTACAGGGACAGCTTTAACACTGAAGCTTTCTTT. Amino acids: CASSYYRDSFNTEAFF. The V call is TRBV5-6, the J call TRBJ1-1; TRBD1 matches at 7 bases. The V gene's germline CDR1 is SGHDT and CDR2 YYEEEE. This CDR3 has 16 residues. V shed 3 bases and J 2 bases; nucleotides not matched to a gene: 10.